This T cell receptor (beta chain) was sequenced for a study of T cell changes during pregnancy in multiple sclerosis. Repertoires were generated with immunoSEQ multiplex PCR, while TCRdb's copy carries only in-frame clones and drops some. The sample includes about 13,000 clones, approximately 87% of them seen just once. CDR3 length: 13 amino acids. Germline CDR1 reads MNHEY; CDR2 reads SMNVEV (reference sequence). V shed 5 bases, J shed 6 bases, and the junction held 4 bases outside the gene matches. The source was CD8+ T cells from peripheral blood mononuclear cells, collected after pregnancy. The chain combines TRBV27 with TRBJ2-1; 7 bases agree with TRBD1. The sequence came from a female donor in good health, enrolled as a control in a pregnancy study. The CDR3 spells CASSTGVTNEQFF. CDR3 bases: TGTGCCAGCAGTACAGGGGTTACCAATGAGCAGTTCTTC.